What follows describes a single T cell receptor (beta chain). This specimen comes from a study of T-cell memory formation after mild COVID-19. 5'RACE with constant-segment primers built TCRalpha and TCRbeta cDNA libraries with UMIs. TCRdb re-called the 5' RACE reads through MiXCR, storing one row per CDR3 protein. The profile covers 250,000 to 350,000 distinct CDR3 sequences, with about a sixth appearing a single time and about 23% taken by the ten largest. V was trimmed by 2 bases and J by 3 bases, leaving 11 bases between them. Germline CDR1 MDHEN, CDR2 SYDVKM. CDR3 size: 14 residues. The V call is TRBV28, the J call TRBJ2-7, with D perhaps being TRBD1 or TRBD2 (5 bases each). The sequence came from a man aged 18 to 35 who had mild COVID-19 (a few samples of this study predate the infection). Cell type and time point are not known. Material for sequencing was PBMCs or a T cell subset sorted from them (not recorded which). The CDR3 here is CASSLRGAVYEQYV. CDR3 bases: TGTGCCAGCAGTTTACGAGGGGCGGTCTACGAGCAGTACGTC.